One T cell receptor (beta chain) is described in this entry. Its antigen remains unknown. V was clipped by 5 bases and J by 4 bases, with 17 bases between them. The length of the CDR3 is 15 residues. Germline CDR1 reads SGHTA; CDR2 reads FQGNSA. Time point defined: neoterminal ileum biopsy at postoperative endoscopy, about 6 months after surgery. The data originate from a study of T cell repertoires in ileal Crohn's disease. Looking at the study overall: Surgery for a complication: stricturing in 61%, penetrating in 39%. Thiopurines (around 10) or anti-TNF agents (18) were given postoperatively to about half. At postoperative colonoscopy, neoterminal ileum biopsies were taken as M6. Study observations and caveats: Clonality above 26.8% at surgery always came with endoscopic recurrence.

The repertoire was sequenced with immunoSEQ multiplex PCR; TCRdb's copy has only in-frame clones and lacks some. The sample holds about 11,000 clones, 72% seen once. The source is an adult with Crohn's disease. Sequenced input: ileal tissue. V is TRBV7-2 and J is TRBJ1-2; D remains unclear. The CDR3 nucleotides are TGTGCCAGCAGCCCCGACACCGGATACCTCTATGGCTACACCTTC. Its protein is CASSPDTGYLYGYTF.